The next 16 T cell receptor beta chains were all read from a single sample in a study of blood T cell repertoires in COVID-19. Repertoires were generated with immunoSEQ multiplex PCR, while TCRdb's copy carries only in-frame clones and drops some. The sample holds approximately 310,000 clones, around nine tenths seen once. Sequenced: peripheral blood. These receptors were taken from a man aged 50 or older with active or convalescent COVID-19.

The genes are TRBV12-5 and TRBJ1-1, with D perhaps TRBD1 (5 bases). The V and J ends lost 2 bases and 10 bases respectively, with 14 bases between them. The V gene's germline CDR1 is LGHNT and CDR2 FRNRAP. CDR3 size: 13 residues. CDR3 sequence reads: CASGLTQGSRAFF. The CDR3 DNA reads TGTGCTAGTGGTTTGACCCAGGGTTCGAGAGCTTTCTTT.

The V call is TRBV11-3, the J call TRBJ2-1, with 7 positions matching TRBD1. V shed 1 base, J shed 0 bases, and the junction held 0 bases outside the gene matches. The germline V gene has CDR1 SGHNT and CDR2 YENEEA. CDR3 length: 15 amino acids. CDR3 nucleotides: TGTGCCAGCAGCTTAGGGACAGGCTCCTACAATGAGCAGTTCTTC. This gives the protein CASSLGTGSYNEQFF.

The rearrangement uses TRBV11-2 and TRBJ1-2, with 11 positions matching TRBD1. V gave up 5 bases and J gave up 3 bases; unmatched junction bases: 5. Germline V gives CDR1 SGHAT, CDR2 FQNNGV. CDR3 length equals 15 residues. The CDR3 region has the DNA TGTGCCAGCAGCCCGAGGACAGGGGGCGACTATGGCTACACCTTC. Amino acids: CASSPRTGGDYGYTF.

The chain combines TRBV5-5 with TRBJ2-1, with TRBD1 as a possible D gene (6 bases). V lost 4 bases to trimming and J lost 0 bases, with 17 bases between them. From germline, CDR1 is SGHKS and CDR2 YYEKEE (reference sequence). The CDR3 covers 17 residues. CDR3 sequence: CASSPMDRFRSYNEQFF. In DNA form, the CDR3 reads TGTGCCAGCAGCCCAATGGACAGATTCCGCTCCTACAATGAGCAGTTCTTC.

This chain connects TRBV19 to TRBJ2-3; TRBD2 matches at 12 bases. Germline CDR1 is LNHDA and CDR2 is SQIVND (reference sequence). Losses at the gene ends were 6 bases for V and 0 bases for J; bases not matched to a gene: 10. This CDR3 is built from 18 residues. CDR3 sequence: CASRRTSGIASSTDTQYF. In DNA form, the CDR3 reads TGTGCCAGTAGGCGGACTAGCGGGATTGCTTCTAGCACAGATACGCAGTATTTT.

The chain is built from TRBV15 and TRBJ2-7; 9 positions agree with TRBD1. The V and J ends lost 0 bases and 5 bases, in that order; junction bases with no gene match: 11. The CDR3 spans 17 residues. The V gene's germline CDR1 is LNHNV and CDR2 YYDKDF (reference sequence). This CDR3 reads CATSRDRSGDRVHEQYF. The CDR3 DNA sequence: TGTGCCACCAGCAGAGATAGGTCCGGGGACAGGGTCCACGAGCAGTACTTC.

The J gene is TRBJ1-4, the V gene TRBV28; no definite D call. The length of the CDR3 is 13 residues. Germline CDR1 MDHEN, CDR2 SYDVKM. V dropped 6 bases and J dropped 7 bases, with 12 bases sitting between them. CDR3: CASSLGGFEKLFF. CDR3 sequence (DNA): TGTGCCAGCAGCCTGGGAGGGTTTGAAAAACTGTTTTTT. Supplemented by reference TRBV28 and TRBJ1-4, the full variable domain reads DVKVTQSSRYLVKRTGEKVFLECVQDMDHENMFWYRQDPGLGLRLIYFSYDVKMKEKGDIPEGYSVSREKKERFSLILESASTNQTSMYLCASSLGGFEKLFFGSGTQLSVL.

The chain combines TRBV3-1 (or the pseudogene TRBV3-2) with TRBJ2-1, with a tentative D call TRBD2 (5 bases). V gave up 4 bases and J gave up 10 bases, with 14 bases separating them. This CDR3 spans 13 amino acids. Per germline, CDR1 LGHDT and CDR2 YNNKEL (reference sequence). CDR3 coding DNA: TGTGCCAGCAGCCCCCCCACATCTAGCGAGCAGTTCTTC. Translating gives CASSPPTSSEQFF.

Details on this clone: Other DNA variants within this sample encode the same CDR3. The chain carries TRBV19 and TRBJ1-5; the D is unclear. The CDR3 totals 13 residues. Germline assignment: CDR1 LNHDA and CDR2 SQIVND (reference sequence). The V and J ends lost 3 bases and 4 bases respectively, with 7 bases between them. The CDR3 DNA sequence: TGTGCCAGTAGTATTCAGTCTAATCAGCCCCAGCATTTT. Translating gives CASSIQSNQPQHF.

The J gene is TRBJ2-3, the V gene TRBV30, with 8 bases fitting TRBD2. V trimming: 3 bases; J trimming: 2 bases; junction bases outside the gene matches: 4. CDR1 is GTSNPN and CDR2 is SVGIG in the germline V gene (reference sequence). The CDR3 extends over 14 amino acids. CDR3 residues: CAWRIAGPTDTQYF. The CDR3 coding sequence is TGTGCCTGGAGAATAGCGGGACCCACAGATACGCAGTATTTT.

V gene TRBV10-3 combines with J gene TRBJ2-7; the match to TRBD2 covers 9 bases. Trimming at V came to 10 bases and at J to 0 bases, leaving 1 base not matched to a gene. CDR1 and CDR2 (germline): ENHRY, SYGVKD. This CDR3 has 12 amino acids. For the CDR3, the DNA is TGTGCCACTAGCGGGATCTCCTACGAGCAGTACTTC. Protein: CATSGISYEQYF.

The rearrangement links TRBV5-4 to TRBJ1-2; perhaps TRBD1 as D (6 bases). V lost 2 bases and J lost 4, with 12 bases in between. CDR1 is SGHNT and CDR2 is YYREEE in the germline V gene (reference sequence). CDR3 length: 14 residues. In DNA form, the CDR3 reads TGTGCCAGCAGCTTTGATGACAGGACCTATGGCTACACCTTC. Residues: CASSFDDRTYGYTF.

This chain joins TRBV5-8 and TRBJ2-7, with TRBD2 matching 10 bases. The length of the CDR3 is 15 residues. Trimming took 3 bases from V and 0 from J; bases not matched to a gene: 3. The germline V gene encodes CDR1 SGHTS and CDR2 YDEGEE. The CDR3 DNA is TGTGCCAGCAGCTGGGGGACTAGCGACTCCTACGAGCAGTACTTC. This gives the protein CASSWGTSDSYEQYF.

This clone was detected a few times. The chain links TRBV7-9 to TRBJ2-2; perhaps TRBD1 as D (6 bases). Germline CDR1 is SEHNR and CDR2 is FQNEAQ (reference sequence). The V and J ends lost 5 bases and 3 bases respectively, with 13 bases between them. The CDR3 runs 15 residues. Here the CDR3 reads CASSLRRTDTGELFF. CDR3 nucleotide sequence: TGTGCCAGCAGCCTTAGGAGGACAGACACCGGGGAGCTGTTTTTT.

V is TRBV19 and J is TRBJ1-1; weak D call: TRBD1 (6 bases). Germline V gene lookup returns CDR1 LNHDA and CDR2 SQIVND (reference sequence). The CDR3 consists of 14 residues. Trimming removed 2 bases from V and 0 bases from J, with 7 bases in between. CDR3 bases: TGTGCCAGTAGTATAAGGACAGTGAACACTGAAGCTTTCTTT. Translating it yields CASSIRTVNTEAFF.

The rearrangement uses TRBV7-2 and TRBJ2-7; D possibly corresponds to TRBD2 (7 bases). The CDR3 length is 14 residues. V was trimmed by 2 bases and J by 6 bases, leaving 14 bases between them. CDR1 SGHTA and CDR2 FQGNSA come from the germline V gene. DNA for the CDR3: TGTGCCAGCAGCTTAAGTGGGGGGGCCCTCGAGCAGTACTTC. Amino acids: CASSLSGGALEQYF.